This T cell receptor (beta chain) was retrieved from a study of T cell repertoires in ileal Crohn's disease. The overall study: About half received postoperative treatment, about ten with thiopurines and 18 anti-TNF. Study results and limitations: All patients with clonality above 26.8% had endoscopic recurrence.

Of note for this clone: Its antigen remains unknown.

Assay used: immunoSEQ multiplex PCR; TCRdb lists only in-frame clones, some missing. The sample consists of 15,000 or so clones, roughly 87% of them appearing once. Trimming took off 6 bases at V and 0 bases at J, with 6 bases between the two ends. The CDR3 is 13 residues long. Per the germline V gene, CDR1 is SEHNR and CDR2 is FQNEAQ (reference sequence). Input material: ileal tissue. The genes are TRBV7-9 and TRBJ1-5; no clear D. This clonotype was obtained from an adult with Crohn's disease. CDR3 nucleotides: TGTGCCAGCAGGGCCGATAGCAATCAGCCCCAGCATTTT. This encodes CASRADSNQPQHF.